Following are 26 T cell receptor beta chains from one sample sequenced in a study of blood T cell repertoires in COVID-19. TCRdb keeps only in-frame clones here, not all; method: immunoSEQ multiplex PCR. The sample holds roughly 170,000 clones, roughly 85% seen once. The sequenced sample consisted of PBMCs or T cells enriched from blood (not recorded which). The receptors were sampled from a man in his sixties who had recovered from COVID-19.

The chain carries TRBV18 and TRBJ1-6; D ambiguous. V was trimmed by 6 bases and J by 7 bases, leaving 16 bases between them. The CDR3 extends over 15 amino acids. Germline V gene lookup returns CDR1 KGHSH and CDR2 LQKENI. The DNA for the CDR3 is TGTGCCAGCTCCCCGTCGGAGGTCTCAAATTCACCCCTCCACTTT. Translating it yields CASSPSEVSNSPLHF.

This clone has a handful of counts. The chain uses TRBV5-4 and TRBJ2-1; 12 nucleotides line up with TRBD2. Germline V CDR1 and CDR2: SGHNT, YYREEE (reference sequence). The CDR3 consists of 17 residues. V dropped 5 bases and J dropped 0; count of bases not matched to a gene: 6. The CDR3 DNA reads as TGTGCCAGCAGGACCGGACTAGCGGGAAGCTCCTACAATGAGCAGTTCTTC. Its protein is CASRTGLAGSSYNEQFF. The full variable domain, its missing parts supplied by reference TRBV5-4 and TRBJ2-1, is ETGVTQSPTHLIKTRGQQVTLRCSSQSGHNTVSWYQQALGQGPQFIFQYYREEENGRGNFPPRFSGLQFPNYSSELNVNALELDDSALYLCASRTGLAGSSYNEQFFGPGTRLTVL.

The chain couples TRBV30 to TRBJ1-2; TRBD1 is a possible D gene (5 bases). CDR1 is GTSNPN and CDR2 is SVGIG in the germline V gene (reference sequence). V was shortened by 5 bases and J by 10 bases, with 17 bases between the two germline ends. This CDR3 has 12 amino acids. The CDR3, as DNA: TGTGCCTGGTCTGGCCGCCAGGGTGTCTACACCTTC. This gives the protein CAWSGRQGVYTF.

This chain connects TRBV30 to TRBJ2-7; 7 nucleotides line up with TRBD1. The germline V gene has CDR1 GTSNPN and CDR2 SVGIG (reference sequence). The CDR3 has 13 amino acids. With V trimmed by 2 bases and J by 6 bases, 7 bases remained unmatched. The CDR3 is CAWSYGQAGEQYF. The CDR3 DNA is TGTGCCTGGAGTTACGGACAGGCTGGCGAGCAGTACTTC.

This clone was detected once. The chain has TRBV18 and TRBJ1-1, with 9 positions matching TRBD1. From germline, CDR1 is KGHSH and CDR2 LQKENI. Trimming took 6 bases from V and 3 from J; bases not matched to a gene: 8. The CDR3 contains 15 residues. In DNA form, the CDR3 reads TGTGCCAGCTCCCCCTTCAGGACAGGGGACACTGAAGCTTTCTTT. Protein: CASSPFRTGDTEAFF. Using reference TRBV18 and TRBJ1-1 for the parts outside the CDR3, the full variable domain is NAGVMQNPRHLVRRRGQEARLRCSPMKGHSHVYWYRQLPEEGLKFMVYLQKENIIDESGMPKERFSAEFPKEGPSILRIQQVVRGDSAAYFCASSPFRTGDTEAFFGQGTRLTVV.

The gene calls are TRBV6-6 and TRBJ1-2; D is perhaps TRBD1 (5 bases). Trimming cost V 5 bases and J 4 bases, with 17 bases left between them. Germline V CDR1 and CDR2: MNHNY, SVGAGI (reference sequence). The CDR3 contains 15 residues. DNA of the CDR3: TGTGCCAGCAGTACAGGTCTCAATACCCTCTATGGCTACACCTTC. This encodes CASSTGLNTLYGYTF.

The CDR3 DNA reads TGTGCCAGCAGCTCAGGGACAGGGGTGCCCACACCCCTCCACTTT. Translating it yields CASSSGTGVPTPLHF. The J gene is TRBJ1-6, the V gene TRBV11-2, with 10 bases aligning to TRBD1. The CDR3 contains 15 residues. With V trimmed by 4 bases and J by 11 bases, 8 bases remained unmatched. Per germline, CDR1 SGHAT and CDR2 FQNNGV.

This chain links TRBV27 with TRBJ2-7; TRBD1 aligns across 9 bases. The CDR3 covers 13 residues. Trimming took 5 bases from V and 6 from J; bases not matched to a gene: 5. Germline values: CDR1 MNHEY, CDR2 SMNVEV (reference sequence). CDR3 loop: CASSLTGGREQYF. The CDR3 coding sequence is TGTGCCAGCAGTCTGACAGGGGGACGCGAGCAGTACTTC.

The genes are TRBV24-1 and TRBJ2-1, with TRBD1 matching over 9 bases. Germline V lookup: CDR1 KGHDR, CDR2 SFDVKD. CDR3 size: 15 residues. After removal of 9 bases from V and 2 bases from J, the junction contained 7 bases not matched to a gene. The CDR3 DNA reads as TGTGCCACCGGACACGGGACAGGGCCCTACAATGAGCAGTTCTTC. This gives the protein CATGHGTGPYNEQFF.

CDR3 region: CASSLQVRAEAFF. The CDR3 DNA reads as TGTGCCAGCAGCCTACAAGTGAGGGCTGAAGCTTTCTTT. The V gene is TRBV7-2, the J gene TRBJ1-1; D gene ambiguous. Germline assignment: CDR1 SGHTA and CDR2 FQGNSA. V was pared by 5 bases and J by 6 bases, with 13 bases between. The CDR3 has 13 amino acids.

The genes are TRBV6-1 and TRBJ1-6; tentatively, D is TRBD1 (6 bases). Germline values: CDR1 MNHNS, CDR2 SASEGT. Trimming removed 3 bases at V and 7 bases at J, with 13 bases between. The CDR3 is made up of 15 amino acids. CDR3: CASSDYLDSNSPLHF. The CDR3 DNA sequence: TGTGCCAGCAGTGATTATCTGGACAGCAATTCACCCCTCCACTTT.

The CDR3 reads CSADISGGQETQYF. The CDR3, as DNA: TGCAGCGCCGACATTAGCGGGGGGCAAGAGACCCAGTACTTC. This rearrangement joins TRBV29-1 to TRBJ2-5, with 10 bases identical to TRBD2. The CDR3 spans 14 residues. Trimming cost V 7 bases and J 2 bases; bases outside gene matches: 7. The V gene's germline CDR1 is SQVTM and CDR2 ANQGSEA.

This sequence joins TRBV7-9 and TRBJ2-5, with D possibly TRBD2 on 5 matching bases. The CDR3 covers 16 residues. V was cut by 3 bases and J by 5 bases, with 19 bases left in between. Germline V CDR1 and CDR2: SEHNR, FQNEAQ (reference sequence). The CDR3 DNA sequence: TGTGCCAGCAGCTTGTTAGCGCGGTCTCTAGGTGAGACCCAGTACTTC. It translates to CASSLLARSLGETQYF.

The chain is built from TRBV19 and TRBJ2-2; 7 bases fit TRBD2. This CDR3 spans 17 amino acids. With V trimmed by 6 bases and J by 5 bases, 15 bases remained unmatched. Per the germline V gene, CDR1 is LNHDA and CDR2 is SQIVND (reference sequence). CDR3 residues: CASSPPNVAGMTGELFF. CDR3 nucleotide sequence: TGTGCCAGTAGCCCCCCTAATGTAGCGGGTATGACCGGGGAGCTGTTTTTT.

The CDR3 coding sequence is TGTGCCAGCTCAGCACAGGGGAATTCACCCCTCCACTTT. This translates into CASSAQGNSPLHF. V and J are TRBV18 and TRBJ1-6; 7 bases line up with TRBD1. This CDR3 contains 13 residues. Per germline, CDR1 KGHSH and CDR2 LQKENI. V was pared by 5 bases and J by 7 bases, with 2 bases of the junction left unmatched.

This clone was seen only a few times. This sequence joins TRBV9 and TRBJ2-7; D is perhaps TRBD1 (6 bases). The V and J ends lost 4 bases and 6 bases respectively, with 17 bases between them. The CDR3 has 14 residues. From germline, CDR1 is SGDLS and CDR2 YYNGEE. The CDR3 DNA reads TGTGCCAGCAGCCCAGCCGGGACACAGCGCGAGCAGTACTTC. Amino acids: CASSPAGTQREQYF.

This clone was detected a few times. The rearrangement uses TRBV5-4 and TRBJ2-1; 8 bases map to TRBD2. Unmatched junction bases numbered 11, after V lost 4 bases and J lost 5 bases. Germline CDR1 SGHNT, CDR2 YYREEE (reference sequence). The CDR3 covers 16 residues. The CDR3 bases are TGTGCCAGCAGCCCCGGGCTAGCGGGTGACAACAATGAGCAGTTCTTC. Residues: CASSPGLAGDNNEQFF.

V gene TRBV5-6 combines with J gene TRBJ1-1, with D perhaps matching TRBD1 (6 bases). The V gene's germline CDR1 is SGHDT and CDR2 YYEEEE. V was pared by 7 bases and J by 0 bases, with 13 bases between. The CDR3 sequence is 14 residues long. The CDR3 nucleotides are TGTGCCAGCTTATCGGGACAATTGAACACTGAAGCTTTCTTT. Protein sequence: CASLSGQLNTEAFF. The full variable domain, in which reference TRBV5-6 and TRBJ1-1 provide the parts outside the CDR3, is DAGVTQSPTHLIKTRGQQVTLRCSPKSGHDTVSWYQQALGQGPQFIFQYYEEEERQRGNFPDRFSGHQFPNYSSELNVNALLLGDSALYLCASLSGQLNTEAFFGQGTRLTVV.

The chain couples TRBV4-1 to TRBJ2-4; D is undetermined. Germline-derived CDR1 and CDR2 are MGHRA and YSYEKL. The CDR3 runs to 15 residues. Trimming cost V 0 bases and J 8 bases, with 14 bases left between them. In DNA form, the CDR3 reads TGCGCCAGCAGCCAAGACAGCCAGAGGATGGACATTCAGTACTTC. Translated, it gives CASSQDSQRMDIQYF.

The chain joins TRBV10-3 to TRBJ2-4, with D perhaps matching TRBD1 or TRBD2 (5 bases each). The CDR3 extends over 15 amino acids. Trimming removed 6 bases at V and 2 bases at J, with 14 bases between. Germline assignment: CDR1 ENHRY and CDR2 SYGVKD. This chain's CDR3 is CAIREGPSTKNIQYF. CDR3 coding DNA: TGTGCCATCAGAGAGGGGCCATCCACCAAAAACATTCAGTACTTC.

The chain combines TRBV28 with TRBJ1-5; TRBD1 might be the D (6 bases). V was trimmed by 2 bases and J by 1 base, leaving 12 bases between them. Germline CDR1 and CDR2: MDHEN and SYDVKM. This CDR3 comprises 16 residues. Here the CDR3 reads CASSLSGQGSNQPQHF. CDR3 DNA: TGTGCCAGCAGTTTAAGTGGTCAGGGGAGCAATCAGCCCCAGCATTTT.

The V gene is TRBV29-1, the J gene TRBJ1-1; tentative D call: TRBD1 (5 bases). The germline V gene encodes CDR1 SQVTM and CDR2 ANQGSEA. Trimming removed 6 bases at V and 5 bases at J, with 16 bases between. CDR3 length equals 13 residues. CDR3 residues: CSVGGVESTEAFF. Written as DNA, the CDR3 is TGCAGCGTCGGGGGGGTGGAATCAACTGAAGCTTTCTTT.

The chain recombines TRBV6-5 with TRBJ1-1, with 8 nucleotides matching TRBD1. The length of the CDR3 is 14 residues. CDR1 MNHEY and CDR2 SVGAGI come from the germline V gene. The J segment lost 3 bases and the V segment lost 5 bases, leaving 5 bases of the junction unmatched. CDR3 residues: CASSLRGRDTEAFF. Written as DNA, the CDR3 is TGTGCCAGCAGTCTCAGGGGGCGGGACACTGAAGCTTTCTTT.

V gene TRBV7-2 combines with J gene TRBJ2-3; D perhaps matches TRBD2 (6 bases). The CDR3 totals 14 residues. V was clipped by 1 base and J by 4 bases, with 9 bases between them. Germline V gives CDR1 SGHTA, CDR2 FQGNSA. The CDR3 region has the DNA TGTGCCAGCAGCTTAGGGGGACTCCCAGATACGCAGTATTTT. Its translation is CASSLGGLPDTQYF.

This clone was observed once. V gene TRBV19 combines with J gene TRBJ1-2; a weak D match, TRBD1 (5 bases). Per the germline V gene, CDR1 is LNHDA and CDR2 is SQIVND (reference sequence). V lost 5 bases, J lost 4 bases, and 14 bases lay in between. This CDR3 spans 14 amino acids. As DNA, the CDR3 is TGTGCCAGTAGTTCCAGACAGCCTATCTATGGCTACACCTTC. Translated, it gives CASSSRQPIYGYTF.

Here the CDR3 reads CASSYGGGLADTQYF. CDR3 DNA: TGTGCCAGCAGTTACGGGGGGGGTTTGGCAGATACGCAGTATTTT. The J gene is TRBJ2-3, the V gene TRBV6-5; 7 nucleotides match TRBD2. V trimming: 2 bases; J trimming: 4 bases; junction bases outside the gene matches: 6. CDR1 and CDR2 from the germline V gene are MNHEY and SVGAGI. The CDR3 loop spans 15 amino acids.